One sample yielded the 24 T cell receptor beta chains listed below, sequenced in a study of blood T cells in healthy people across ages. Alongside a J-beta primer mix, a sample-barcoded 5' primer served in a second PCR lasting 7 to 11 cycles. TCRdb re-analysed the 5' RACE reads in MiXCR, keeping a single row per CDR3 protein. Of 600,000 to 1,000,000 distinct CDR3 sequences in the sample, about 62% were seen once. Specimen: blood. The receptors originated from a man aged 25 to 40 in good health.

In DNA form, the CDR3 reads TGTGCCAGCAGCCAACCCAACTTGCGGGAGGGCCGCGCAGATACGCAGTATTTT. Protein sequence: CASSQPNLREGRADTQYF. The rearrangement joins TRBV4-2 to TRBJ2-3; 9 nucleotides agree with TRBD2. The germline V gene encodes CDR1 LGHNA and CDR2 YNFKEQ. The CDR3 contains 18 residues. Germline trimming cut 2 bases from V and 4 bases from J; bases unmatched to any gene: 13.

V and J are TRBV10-3 and TRBJ2-5; D is undetermined. Trimming removed 2 bases from V and 3 bases from J, with 4 bases in between. The V gene's germline CDR1 is ENHRY and CDR2 SYGVKD. This CDR3 is 12 amino acids long. The CDR3, as DNA: TGTGCCATCAGTGAGGGGAAAGAGACCCAGTACTTC. This gives the protein CAISEGKETQYF.

This chain connects TRBV20-1 to TRBJ2-5; D possibly matches TRBD1 or TRBD2 (5 bases each). The J call may be in error: the DNA end matches TRBJ2-7 better. The CDR3 is 17 residues long. From germline, CDR1 is DFQATT and CDR2 SNEGSKA (reference sequence). CDR3 region: CSARYPGVGTPTYEQYF. The CDR3 DNA reads as TGCAGTGCTAGATATCCGGGTGTAGGGACCCCGACCTACGAGCAGTACTTC.

The rearrangement uses TRBV5-1 and TRBJ2-4, with 11 positions matching TRBD2. The end of the DNA fits TRBJ2-7 better, so the J call may be wrong. CDR1 and CDR2 (germline): SGHRS, YFSETQ. This CDR3 is built from 14 residues. The CDR3, as DNA: TGCGCCAGCAGCTTCGGGACTAGCGGAGTCGAGCAGTACTTC. Translating gives CASSFGTSGVEQYF.

The J gene is TRBJ2-3, the V gene TRBV25-1; D unclear. V was pared by 4 bases and J by 6 bases, with 8 bases between. This CDR3 has 12 residues. CDR1 and CDR2 from the germline V gene are MGHDK and SYGVNS. CDR3 nucleotide sequence: TGTGCCAGCAGTGGCTCGTCGGATACGCAGTATTTT. Its translation: CASSGSSDTQYF.

In its sample, this clonotype was seen a few times. V and J are TRBV4-2 and TRBJ2-7; D might be TRBD1 (6 bases). The CDR3 has 14 amino acids. The germline CDR1 and CDR2 sequences are LGHNA and YNFKEQ. V lost 1 base and J lost 6, with 13 bases in between. The DNA of the CDR3 is TGTGCCAGCAGCCAAGCCACAGGGTTAGCCGAGCAGTACTTC. This translates into CASSQATGLAEQYF.

The chain uses TRBV29-1 and TRBJ1-1; 7 nucleotides match TRBD1. The CDR3 spans 12 residues. The V gene's germline CDR1 is SQVTM and CDR2 ANQGSEA. Trimming took 0 bases from V and 10 from J; bases not matched to a gene: 5. Written as DNA, the CDR3 is TGCAGCGTTGAAGAGACAGGGCAAGGAGCTTTCTTT. Translation gives CSVEETGQGAFF.

This clonotype was seen only a few times. The chain links TRBV6-1 to TRBJ1-4, with D unclear. Germline V CDR1 and CDR2: MNHNS, SASEGT. The V end was cut by 1 base, the J end by 3 bases, with 18 bases between. This CDR3 is built from 18 residues. CDR3: CASSEVQLLVGANEKLFF. The DNA of the CDR3 is TGTGCCAGCAGTGAAGTGCAGCTGTTGGTCGGCGCTAATGAAAAACTGTTTTTT.

This clonotype was observed a few times. The junction departs from germline at one end; a sequencing error may be responsible. V is TRBV7-9 and J is TRBJ2-7; a possible D gene is TRBD1 (7 bases). The length of the CDR3 is 14 residues. CDR1 SEHNR and CDR2 FQNEAQ come from the germline V gene (reference sequence). In DNA, the CDR3 is TGTGCCTGCAGCTTAACAGGGGAGGCCTACGAGCAGTACTTC. This translates into CACSLTGEAYEQYF.

The chain has TRBV12-3 or TRBV12-4 and TRBJ2-3; 12 bases map to TRBD2. Trimming took 8 bases from V and 2 from J; bases not matched to a gene: 17. The CDR3 is 19 residues long. The CDR3 region is CASVRVGEGLAGTTDTQYF. For the CDR3, the DNA is TGTGCCAGCGTTCGAGTTGGGGAAGGACTAGCGGGGACCACAGATACGCAGTATTTT.

This chain links TRBV2 with TRBJ2-4; no clear D gene. The DNA end lines up better with TRBJ2-5; the J call may be wrong. Germline CDR1 and CDR2: SNHLY and FYNNEI. The CDR3 has 13 residues. The CDR3 reads CASSDEGQETQYF. The CDR3 bases are TGTGCCAGCAGTGATGAAGGGCAAGAGACCCAGTACTTC.

The V call is TRBV12-3 or TRBV12-4, the J call TRBJ1-3; D gene unclear. The CDR3 totals 13 residues. Trimming shortened V by 11 bases and J by 4 bases, and 15 bases separated the two germline ends. This chain's CDR3 is CALLRGSGNTIYF. Written as DNA, the CDR3 is TGTGCCTTACTCCGGGGAAGCGGAAACACCATATATTTT.

This chain uses TRBV5-8 with TRBJ2-7; TRBD2 aligns across 12 bases. Germline assignment: CDR1 SGHTS and CDR2 YDEGEE. The trim removed 4 bases at V and 2 bases at J, leaving 7 bases unmatched. The CDR3 loop spans 16 amino acids. The CDR3 DNA sequence: TGTGCCAGCAGCCAACGGACTAGCGGGACCACCTACGAGCAGTACTTC. This codes for CASSQRTSGTTYEQYF.

The chain carries TRBV12-3 or TRBV12-4 and TRBJ2-6; D is perhaps TRBD1 (6 bases). The CDR3 runs to 16 residues. The V end was cut by 2 bases, the J end by 4 bases, with 12 bases between. The CDR3 spells CASSLHRDVGANVLTF. CDR3 coding DNA: TGTGCCAGCAGTTTACACAGGGATGTCGGGGCCAACGTCCTGACTTTC.

This chain uses TRBV20-1 with TRBJ2-1; D possibly corresponds to TRBD1 (6 bases). Trimming shortened V by 0 bases and J by 0 bases, and 21 bases separated the two germline ends. The germline gives CDR1 DFQATT, CDR2 SNEGSKA (reference sequence). The CDR3 is made up of 19 amino acids. This CDR3 is CSARDLISGGGRSYNEQFF. In DNA form, the CDR3 reads TGCAGTGCTAGAGATCTAATATCGGGTGGGGGCCGCTCCTACAATGAGCAGTTCTTC.

The J gene is TRBJ2-7, the V gene TRBV7-6; 8 bases fit TRBD2. This CDR3 has 15 amino acids. CDR1 and CDR2 from the germline V gene are SGHVS and FNYEAQ. V gave up 1 base and J gave up 3 bases; unmatched junction bases: 5. CDR3 residues: CASSLGAGEFYEQYF. The DNA of the CDR3 is TGTGCCAGCAGCTTAGGAGCGGGAGAATTCTACGAGCAGTACTTC.

The chain employs TRBV6-2 or TRBV6-3 and TRBJ1-5; 7 nucleotides match TRBD1. Germline V gives CDR1 MNHEY, CDR2 SVGEGT. The CDR3 extends over 16 amino acids. V dropped 5 bases and J dropped 4; count of bases not matched to a gene: 11. The CDR3 nucleotides are TGTGCCAGCAGTCCTCGTAGACAGGGTTGGAATCAGCCCCAGCATTTT. Protein sequence: CASSPRRQGWNQPQHF.

CDR3 in amino acids: CASSPGLEDNEQFF. The DNA of the CDR3 is TGTGCCAGCAGTCCGGGACTAGAAGACAATGAGCAGTTCTTC. The rearrangement links TRBV27 to TRBJ2-1; TRBD2 aligns across 8 bases. Germline assignment: CDR1 MNHEY and CDR2 SMNVEV (reference sequence). The CDR3 consists of 14 residues. V dropped 5 bases and J dropped 5; count of bases not matched to a gene: 5.

This sequence joins TRBV13 and TRBJ2-1, with 13 nucleotides matching TRBD2. There are 19 residues in the CDR3. Per germline, CDR1 PRHDT and CDR2 FYEKMQ (reference sequence). J was trimmed by 2 bases and V by 4 bases; bases with no gene match: 11. The CDR3 DNA sequence: TGTGCCAGCAGCTCCGGGACTAGCGGGGTTCATGTAACCTACAATGAGCAGTTCTTC. Amino acids: CASSSGTSGVHVTYNEQFF.

This clonotype came up once. The chain links TRBV9 to TRBJ2-1; 8 bases map to TRBD2. Looked up from germline, CDR1 is SGDLS and CDR2 is YYNGEE. With 3 bases clipped from V and 9 bases from J, the junction kept 23 bases outside the gene matches. CDR3 length equals 19 residues. The CDR3 DNA follows: TGTGCCAGCAGCGACCGGCAGGGGAGGGATAGCGGGATAATAGGTGAGCAGTTCTTC. Encoded protein: CASSDRQGRDSGIIGEQFF.

V and J are TRBV21-1 and TRBJ1-1; the D call of TRBD1 is as the table states it, not checked on the DNA. TRBV21-1 counts as a pseudogene. CDR3 length: 21 residues. Written as DNA, the CDR3 is TGTGCCAGCAGCAGTTCCCACGGACAGGGGCATCTGGGACGCATGAACACTGAAGCTTTCTTT. This encodes CASSSSHGQGHLGRMNTEAFF.

This clonotype has more than one count but fewer than ten. This chain's CDR3 is CASSNGGAYEQYF. Here the CDR3 DNA reads TGTGCCAGCAGTAATGGGGGGGCCTACGAGCAGTACTTC. This chain joins TRBV2 and TRBJ2-7, with 7 positions matching TRBD2. J lost 2 bases, V lost 5 bases, and 3 bases had no gene match. This CDR3 comprises 13 residues. The germline V gene encodes CDR1 SNHLY and CDR2 FYNNEI.

V and J are TRBV29-1 and TRBJ2-1; 9 bases are a match to TRBD2. CDR3 length equals 15 residues. V was clipped by 4 bases and J by 4 bases; unmatched bases: 8. Germline values: CDR1 SQVTM, CDR2 ANQGSEA. The CDR3 DNA reads as TGCAGCGTTGTGGGTAGCGGGAGAGATTACAATGAGCAGTTCTTC. Translating it yields CSVVGSGRDYNEQFF.

This clonotype was recorded once. The J gene is TRBJ2-3, the V gene TRBV29-1; 7 positions agree with TRBD2. The CDR3 spans 18 residues. V lost 1 base to trimming and J lost 0 bases; unmatched junction nucleotides: 13. Looked up from germline, CDR1 is SQVTM and CDR2 is ANQGSEA. DNA for the CDR3: TGCAGCGTTGAAGCAATTTCGCGGGAGTACCACAGCACAGATACGCAGTATTTT. This gives the protein CSVEAISREYHSTDTQYF.